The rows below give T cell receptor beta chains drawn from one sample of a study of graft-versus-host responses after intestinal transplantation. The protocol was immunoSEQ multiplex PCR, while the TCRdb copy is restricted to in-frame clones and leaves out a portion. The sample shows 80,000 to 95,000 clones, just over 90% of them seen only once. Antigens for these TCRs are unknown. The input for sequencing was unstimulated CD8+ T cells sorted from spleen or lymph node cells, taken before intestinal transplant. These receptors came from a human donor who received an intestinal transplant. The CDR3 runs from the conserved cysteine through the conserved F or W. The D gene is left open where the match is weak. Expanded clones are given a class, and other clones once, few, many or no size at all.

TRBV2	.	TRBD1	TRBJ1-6	TGTGCCAGCAGTCAGGGGGCGCGGGATAATTCACCCCTCCACTTT	CASSQGARDNSPLHF
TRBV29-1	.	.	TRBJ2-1	TGCAGCGTCCAACCCTTTACCAGCTCCTACAATGAGCAGTTCTTC	CSVQPFTSSYNEQFF
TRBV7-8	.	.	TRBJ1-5	TGTGCCAGCAGCTTAGCGAGGGGAGGAGGAGGAGGACAGCCCCAGCATTTT	CASSLARGGGGGQPQHF
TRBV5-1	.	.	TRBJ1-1	TGCGCCAGCAGCTTGGTTCAGGGTAGGGGGTTGAACACTGAAGCTTTCTTT	CASSLVQGRGLNTEAFF
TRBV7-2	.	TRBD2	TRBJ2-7	TGTGCCAGCAGCCCGCTAGCGGGGGCCCCCTATGGGCAGTACTTC	CASSPLAGAPYGQYF
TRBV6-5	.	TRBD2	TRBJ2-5	TGTGCCAGCAGTTACTCGGGGGGGGGAGAGACCCAGTACTTC	CASSYSGGGETQYF
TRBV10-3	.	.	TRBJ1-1	TGTGCCACGGGGAGGGGGGTCGGGGACACTGAAGCTTTCTTT	CATGRGVGDTEAFF
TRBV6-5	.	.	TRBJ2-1	TGTGCCAGCAGTTACGACTCTGACAATGAGCAGTTCTTC	CASSYDSDNEQFF
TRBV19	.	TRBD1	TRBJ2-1	TGTGCCAGTTCAACAGGGGATGAGCAGTTCTTC	CASSTGDEQFF
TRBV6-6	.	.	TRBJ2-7	TGTGCCAGCAGTTACAAACAGGGTTTTAGGTACGAGCAGTACTTC	CASSYKQGFRYEQYF
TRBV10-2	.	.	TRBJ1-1	TGCGCCAGCAGTGACCCCCAGGTGAACACTGAAGCTTTCTTT	CASSDPQVNTEAFF
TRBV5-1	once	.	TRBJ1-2	TGCGCCAGCAGCCCGAGGCCGGGTCTTCAAGCTAACTATGGCTACACCTTC	CASSPRPGLQANYGYTF
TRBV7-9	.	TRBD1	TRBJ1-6	TGTGCCAGCAGGGCGGGACAGGGGCTGGGCTCACCCCTCCACTTT	CASRAGQGLGSPLHF
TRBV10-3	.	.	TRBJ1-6	TGTGCCATCAGTGCAAGACAGACCGATAATTCACCCCTCCACTTT	CAISARQTDNSPLHF
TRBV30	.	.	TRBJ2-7	TGTGCCTGGAAACCTGGGGGCCCCTCCTACGAGCAGTACTTC	CAWKPGGPSYEQYF
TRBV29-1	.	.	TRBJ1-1	TGCAGCGTTGAAGATCGCGGGGTTTTTAGCACTGAAGCTTTCTTT	CSVEDRGVFSTEAFF
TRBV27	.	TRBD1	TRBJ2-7	TGTGCCAGCGGCCAACTCGGACAGGAGTACTTC	CASGQLGQEYF
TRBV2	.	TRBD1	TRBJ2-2	TGTGCCAGCAGTGTAAAGGACAGGGGAGGGACCGGGGAGCTGTTTTTT	CASSVKDRGGTGELFF
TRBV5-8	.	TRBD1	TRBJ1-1	TGTGCCAGCAGCTTCCGGGACAGGGGTATGAGGAACACTGAAGCTTTCTTT	CASSFRDRGMRNTEAFF
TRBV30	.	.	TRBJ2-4	TGTGCCTGGGAATCAGGGTCTGTGGCCAAAAACATTCAGTACTTC	CAWESGSVAKNIQYF
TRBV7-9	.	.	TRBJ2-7	TGTGCCAGCAGCTATACAGGTTACGAGCAGTACTTC	CASSYTGYEQYF
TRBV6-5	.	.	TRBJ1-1	TGTGCCAGCAGTTACTCCCCCGGAGGGATGAACACTGAAGCTTTCTTT	CASSYSPGGMNTEAFF
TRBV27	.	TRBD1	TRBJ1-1	TGTGCCAGCAGTTTGGGACCCGGGACAGGGGAAGGAACTGAAGCTTTCTTT	CASSLGPGTGEGTEAFF
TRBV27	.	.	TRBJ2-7	TGTGCCAGCAGTTATGGAGGGGGGGCGTACGAGCAGTACTTC	CASSYGGGAYEQYF
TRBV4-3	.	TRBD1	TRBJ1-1	TGCGCCAGCAGCCAAGGAACGGGACAGGGGGCTGGTGAAGCTTTCTTT	CASSQGTGQGAGEAFF
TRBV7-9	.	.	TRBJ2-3	TGTGCCAGCAGCTTAGGGGAGATGGGAGATACGCAGTATTTT	CASSLGEMGDTQYF
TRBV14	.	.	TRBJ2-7	TGTGCCAGCAGCCGACAAAGCAACCCGGCCTCCTACGAGCAGTACTTC	CASSRQSNPASYEQYF
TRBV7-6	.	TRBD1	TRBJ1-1	TGTGCCAGCAGCTATTCGACAGGGGCGGGGACTGAAGCTTTCTTT	CASSYSTGAGTEAFF
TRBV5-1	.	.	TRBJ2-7	TGCGCCAGCATGGACAGCTCCTGGGGCGAGCAGTACTTC	CASMDSSWGEQYF
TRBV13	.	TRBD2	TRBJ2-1	TGTGCCAGCAGCTCCCGGAGCGGGGGGGCAGGGGAGCAGTTCTTC	CASSSRSGGAGEQFF
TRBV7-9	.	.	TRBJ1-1	TGTGCCAGCAGTCTTGGACACGGTGAAGCTTTCTTT	CASSLGHGEAFF
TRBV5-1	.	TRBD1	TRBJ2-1	TGCGCCAGGACGGGGGACAGGATTTACAATGAGCAGTTCTTC	CARTGDRIYNEQFF
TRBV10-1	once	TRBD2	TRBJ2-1	TGCGCCAGCAGTGAGAGGGGCGCGGGGGGGTTCAATGAGCAGTTCTTC	CASSERGAGGFNEQFF
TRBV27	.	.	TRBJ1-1	TGTGCCAGCCGCTCTACCGGGGATATCCATGAAGCTTTCTTT	CASRSTGDIHEAFF
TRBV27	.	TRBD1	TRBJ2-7	TGTGCCAGCAGTACAGGGGGCGCGAGCTACGAGCAGTACTTC	CASSTGGASYEQYF
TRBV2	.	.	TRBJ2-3	TGTGCCAGCAGTGAAGCGTATGCAGGGTACAGCACAGATACGCAGTATTTT	CASSEAYAGYSTDTQYF
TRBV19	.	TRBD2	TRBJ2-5	TGTGCCAGTAGTACCCGACTAGCGGGGGAGGTGGAGACCCAGTACTTC	CASSTRLAGEVETQYF
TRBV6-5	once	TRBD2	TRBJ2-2	TGTGCCAGCAGTTTAGCGGGGGGGCCCGGGGAGCTGTTTTTT	CASSLAGGPGELFF
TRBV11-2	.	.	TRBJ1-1	TGTGCCAGCAGCTTCGGACTCCTCCCCCAGGGGACGGGGACTGAAGCTTTCTTT	CASSFGLLPQGTGTEAFF
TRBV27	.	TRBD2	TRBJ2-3	TGTGCCAGCACCCAAGGATCGGGGGGAGTAACAGATACGCAGTATTTT	CASTQGSGGVTDTQYF
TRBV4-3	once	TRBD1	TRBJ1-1	TGCGCCAGCAGCCGGGGGGACAGCTTGAACACTGAAGCTTTCTTT	CASSRGDSLNTEAFF
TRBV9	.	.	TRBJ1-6	TGTGCCAGCAGCGAGGACCCGGGAGATTCACCCCTCCACTTT	CASSEDPGDSPLHF
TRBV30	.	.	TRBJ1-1	TGTGCCTGGATAATCCGGGGCACTGAAGCTTTCTTT	CAWIIRGTEAFF
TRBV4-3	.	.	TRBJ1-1	TGCGCCAGCAGCCCGATTAGGAGCACTGAAGCTTTCTTT	CASSPIRSTEAFF
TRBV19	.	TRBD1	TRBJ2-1	TGTGCCAGTACAAATGGACAGGGTTACAATGAGCAGTTCTTC	CASTNGQGYNEQFF